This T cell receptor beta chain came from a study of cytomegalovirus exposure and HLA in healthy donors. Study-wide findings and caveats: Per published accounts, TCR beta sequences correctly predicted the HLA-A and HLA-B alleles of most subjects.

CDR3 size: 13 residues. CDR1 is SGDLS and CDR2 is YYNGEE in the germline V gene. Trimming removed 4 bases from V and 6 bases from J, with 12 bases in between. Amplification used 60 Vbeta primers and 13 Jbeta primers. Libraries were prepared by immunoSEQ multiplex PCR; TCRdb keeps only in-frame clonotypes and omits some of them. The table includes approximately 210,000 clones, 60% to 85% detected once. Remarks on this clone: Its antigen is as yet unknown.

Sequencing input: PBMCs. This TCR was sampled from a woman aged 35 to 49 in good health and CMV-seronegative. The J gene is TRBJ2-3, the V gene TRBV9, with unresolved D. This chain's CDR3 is CASSPAPRDTQYF. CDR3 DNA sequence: TGTGCCAGCAGCCCTGCCCCTCGGGATACGCAGTATTTT.